Listed here are 32 T cell receptor beta chains from one sample, sequenced in a study of molecular identifiers for immune sequencing clone quantification. MiXCR was run by TCRdb on the PCR reads, yielding one entry per CDR3 protein. The sample includes approximately 550,000 distinct CDR3 sequences, around 23% of them seen just once. Sequencing was performed on naive CD8+ T cells from blood, with Jurkat cell RNA spiked in. Subset denoted: FACS-sorted CD8+CD4-CCR7+CD45RA+ naive T cells. Receptors were obtained from a human donor in good health. Some libraries in this study had Jurkat cell RNA spiked in.

This chain uses TRBV7-9 with TRBJ1-6; TRBD1 might be the D (5 bases). CDR1 is SEHNR and CDR2 is FQNEAQ in the germline V gene (reference sequence). V lost 1 base, J lost 8 bases, and 9 bases lay in between. This CDR3 is 14 amino acids long. The CDR3: CASSLGRGDSPLHF. The CDR3 coding sequence is TGTGCCAGCAGCTTAGGTAGGGGCGATTCACCCCTCCACTTT.

In its sample, this clonotype was seen a few times. A single base separates this from a much larger clone, so it may be a read error. The rearrangement links TRBV5-3 to TRBJ1-3; D is perhaps TRBD1 (6 bases). Being an ORF, TRBV5-3 has a function that is uncertain. The CDR3 runs 15 residues. CDR3 sequence reads: CASSFGQSSGNTIYF. Written as DNA, the CDR3 is TGTGCCAGCAGCTTTGGACAGAGCTCTGGAAACACCATATATTTT.

Only a few counts were recorded for this clonotype. The chain uses TRBV30 and TRBJ2-2; 9 positions match TRBD1. This CDR3 is 14 amino acids long. The V gene's germline CDR1 is GTSNPN and CDR2 SVGIG (reference sequence). V shed 0 bases and J 5 bases; nucleotides not matched to a gene: 1. The CDR3: CAWSVGTGTGELFF. CDR3 bases: TGTGCCTGGAGTGTGGGGACAGGGACCGGGGAGCTGTTTTTT.

This clonotype has only a few counts. The gene calls are TRBV28 and TRBJ2-1; 10 bases agree with TRBD2. J gave up 5 bases and V 6 bases, and 7 bases lay outside the gene matches. The germline V gene encodes CDR1 MDHEN and CDR2 SYDVKM. The CDR3 runs to 15 residues. CDR3 sequence reads: CASSQLAGSNNEQFF. The CDR3, as DNA: TGTGCCAGCAGCCAACTAGCGGGGTCCAACAATGAGCAGTTCTTC.

This clonotype has just a few counts. V is TRBV30 and J is TRBJ2-7; no definite D call. The CDR3 extends over 11 amino acids. The V end lost 2 bases, the J end lost 4 bases, and 6 bases lay between the germline ends. The germline V gene has CDR1 GTSNPN and CDR2 SVGIG (reference sequence). This CDR3 reads CAWSNRYEQYF. The CDR3, as DNA: TGTGCCTGGAGTAACCGTTACGAGCAGTACTTC.

This clonotype came up many times. The chain's CDR3 is CASSQGDNQPQHF. The CDR3 DNA reads as TGTGCCAGCAGTCAAGGGGATAATCAGCCCCAGCATTTT. This chain links TRBV27 with TRBJ1-5, with TRBD1 as a possible D gene (5 bases). The V and J ends lost 5 bases and 4 bases respectively, with 9 bases between them. The CDR3 contains 13 residues. Germline CDR1 and CDR2: MNHEY and SMNVEV (reference sequence).

This clonotype was detected only once. The chain joins TRBV4-3 to TRBJ2-3; 7 bases are a match to TRBD2. The CDR3 has 17 amino acids. The junction had 7 bases not matched to a gene; V was cut back by 0 bases and J by 1 base. Germline-derived CDR1 and CDR2 are LGHNA and YSLEER. The CDR3 DNA is TGCGCCAGCAGCCAAGATAGGGCGGGAGCAGGCACAGATACGCAGTATTTT. This sequence encodes CASSQDRAGAGTDTQYF.

This clonotype was counted between two and nine times. V and J are TRBV10-3 and TRBJ2-1; the D gene is possibly TRBD1 (6 bases). Germline V gene sequence: CDR1 ENHRY, CDR2 SYGVKD. V was cut by 5 bases and J by 10 bases, with 15 bases left in between. CDR3 size: 13 residues. The CDR3 bases are TGTGCCATCAGTCAGGGGTTCGGAGACGAGCAGTTCTTC. Amino acid sequence: CAISQGFGDEQFF.

This clonotype was counted a few times. The chain couples TRBV5-1 to TRBJ2-1; D remains ambiguous. Per the germline V gene, CDR1 is SGHRS and CDR2 is YFSETQ. The CDR3 totals 13 residues. V shed 7 bases and J shed 5 bases, with 13 bases lying between them. Here the CDR3 DNA reads TGCGCCAGCGGGCGGACGAGTAACAATGAGCAGTTCTTC. It encodes CASGRTSNNEQFF.

V usage is TRBV12-3 or TRBV12-4 and J usage is TRBJ2-6; D not resolved. CDR3 size: 15 residues. V lost 1 base to trimming and J lost 0 bases, with 4 bases between them. Here the CDR3 reads CASSLGHSGANVLTF. In nucleotides, the CDR3 is TGTGCCAGCAGTTTAGGGCACTCTGGGGCCAACGTCCTGACTTTC.

This clonotype was recorded a few times. The CDR3 loop reads CASSPTRGGDTQYF. The CDR3 coding sequence is TGTGCCAGCAGCCCCACAAGGGGCGGAGATACGCAGTATTTT. The chain combines TRBV7-6 with TRBJ2-3, with D possibly TRBD1 on 5 matching bases. Per the germline V gene, CDR1 is SGHVS and CDR2 is FNYEAQ. This CDR3 spans 14 amino acids. Trimming pared 5 bases from V and 5 bases from J, leaving 14 bases between. Using reference TRBV7-6 and TRBJ2-3 for the parts outside the CDR3, the full variable domain is GAGVSQSPRYKVTKRGQDVALRCDPISGHVSLYWYRQALGQGPEFLTYFNYEAQQDKSGLPNDRFSAERPEGSISTLTIQRTEQRDSAMYRCASSPTRGGDTQYFGPGTRLTVL.

In its sample, this clonotype was seen a few times. This chain links TRBV25-1 with TRBJ1-4; D ambiguous. V lost 7 bases to trimming and J lost 8 bases, with 8 bases between them. CDR1 MGHDK and CDR2 SYGVNS come from the germline V gene. The CDR3 has 11 residues. The chain's CDR3 is CASTRSEKLFF. CDR3 DNA: TGTGCCAGCACCAGGTCGGAAAAACTGTTTTTT.

This clonotype showed up just a few times. V usage is TRBV15 and J usage is TRBJ2-5; 7 nucleotides align to TRBD1. The V gene's germline CDR1 is LNHNV and CDR2 YYDKDF (reference sequence). The junction had 12 bases not matched to a gene; V was cut back by 6 bases and J by 2 bases. CDR3 size: 16 residues. CDR3 sequence: CATSLMNGTEQETQYF. The CDR3 region has the DNA TGTGCCACCAGTTTAATGAACGGGACAGAACAAGAGACCCAGTACTTC. Combining the CDR3 with reference TRBV15 and TRBJ2-5 gives the whole variable domain DAMVIQNPRYQVTQFGKPVTLSCSQTLNHNVMYWYQQKSSQAPKLLFHYYDKDFNNEADTPDNFQSRRPNTSFCFLDIRSPGLGDTAMYLCATSLMNGTEQETQYFGPGTRLLVL.

This clonotype was detected only a few times. J is TRBJ2-1 and V is TRBV11-2; D remains ambiguous. The germline CDR1 and CDR2 sequences are SGHAT and FQNNGV. V lost 3 bases to trimming and J lost 8 bases, with 5 bases between them. The CDR3 sequence is 11 residues long. The CDR3 here is CASSFQDEQFF. The CDR3 nucleotides read TGTGCCAGCAGCTTTCAAGATGAGCAGTTCTTC.

This clonotype was seen many times. The chain has TRBV20-1 and TRBJ2-3, with TRBD2 identical over 7 bases. Germline V gene lookup returns CDR1 DFQATT and CDR2 SNEGSKA (reference sequence). V shed 8 bases, J shed 3 bases, and the junction held 11 bases outside the gene matches. This CDR3 is 14 amino acids long. The CDR3 loop is CSTWQAGDTDTQYF. CDR3 sequence (DNA): TGCAGTACCTGGCAGGCGGGGGATACAGATACGCAGTATTTT.

The DNA for the CDR3 is TGCGCCAGCAGCCAAGATTCCGCGGGAGCGGCCTACGAGCAGTACTTC. This codes for CASSQDSAGAAYEQYF. The V gene is TRBV4-3, the J gene TRBJ2-7; 7 bases are shared with TRBD2. Germline lookup yields CDR1 LGHNA and CDR2 YSLEER. The ends lost 0 bases at V and 2 bases at J; junction bases unmatched: 7. This CDR3 comprises 16 residues.

The sample holds many counts of this clonotype. The chain uses TRBV30 and TRBJ1-1; D not resolved. Between the trimmed V and J ends, which lost 0 bases and 7 bases, there was a span of 6 bases. Germline V lookup: CDR1 GTSNPN, CDR2 SVGIG (reference sequence). The CDR3 runs 11 residues. CDR3 nucleotide sequence: TGTGCCTGGAGTGTACGGGTTGAAGCTTTCTTT. Translated, it gives CAWSVRVEAFF.

The chain is built from TRBV27 and TRBJ1-1; the D is unclear. The V and J ends lost 7 bases and 0 bases respectively, with 6 bases between them. Germline CDR1 MNHEY, CDR2 SMNVEV (reference sequence). The CDR3 consists of 12 residues. CDR3 sequence reads: CASTDLNTEAFF. CDR3 bases: TGTGCCAGCACGGACTTGAACACTGAAGCTTTCTTT.

The table lists this clonotype with many counts. The rearrangement links TRBV7-2 to TRBJ2-7, with D possibly TRBD1 on 6 matching bases. CDR3 length: 15 residues. CDR1 is SGHTA and CDR2 is FQGNSA in the germline V gene. V was cut by 4 bases and J by 2 bases, with 15 bases left in between. CDR3 region: CASSYHRDKAYEQYF. CDR3 coding DNA: TGTGCCAGCAGCTACCACCGGGACAAAGCCTACGAGCAGTACTTC.

This clonotype was seen only a few times. The chain carries TRBV12-3 or TRBV12-4 and TRBJ1-3; tentative D call: TRBD1 (5 bases). CDR3 size: 14 residues. V lost 11 bases, J lost 0 bases, and 14 bases lay in between. The CDR3 loop is CAVGGRDSGNTIYF. The CDR3 nucleotides read TGTGCCGTGGGGGGACGGGACTCTGGAAACACCATATATTTT.

CDR3 sequence: CATSRSTGELFF. In DNA form, the CDR3 reads TGTGCCACCAGCAGGTCCACCGGGGAGCTGTTTTTT. The rearrangement uses TRBV15 and TRBJ2-2; D gene unclear. Trimming shortened V by 3 bases and J by 4 bases, and 3 bases separated the two germline ends. From germline, CDR1 is LNHNV and CDR2 YYDKDF (reference sequence). The CDR3 has 12 amino acids.

This clonotype was detected many times. The CDR3: CASSITDTQYF. Written as DNA, the CDR3 is TGTGCCAGCAGCATAACAGATACGCAGTATTTT. The J gene is TRBJ2-3, the V gene TRBV5-4; D is unresolved. The CDR3 consists of 11 residues. The germline CDR1 and CDR2 sequences are SGHNT and YYREEE (reference sequence). Trimming took 4 bases from V and 3 from J, leaving 3 bases between them.

This clonotype was counted many times. This rearrangement joins TRBV28 to TRBJ1-5, with D hard to call. V lost 3 bases and J lost 5, with 5 bases in between. The germline V gene has CDR1 MDHEN and CDR2 SYDVKM. The CDR3 has 12 amino acids. The CDR3 spells CASSFFDQPQHF. As DNA, the CDR3 is TGTGCCAGCAGTTTTTTTGATCAGCCCCAGCATTTT. Full variable domain (rest looked up from reference TRBV28 and TRBJ1-5): DVKVTQSSRYLVKRTGEKVFLECVQDMDHENMFWYRQDPGLGLRLIYFSYDVKMKEKGDIPEGYSVSREKKERFSLILESASTNQTSMYLCASSFFDQPQHFGDGTRLSIL.

The J gene is TRBJ1-1, the V gene TRBV7-9, with a possible D match to TRBD1 (5 bases). The V and J ends lost 3 bases and 4 bases respectively, with 12 bases between them. In germline, CDR1 is SEHNR, CDR2 FQNEAQ (reference sequence). CDR3 length equals 14 residues. The CDR3 is CASSFPGRGTEAFF. In DNA, the CDR3 is TGTGCCAGCAGCTTTCCGGGACGGGGCACTGAAGCTTTCTTT.

This clonotype was observed a handful of times. The genes are TRBV3-1 and TRBJ2-3; D might be TRBD2 (7 bases). The CDR3 spans 16 residues. Germline values: CDR1 LGHDT, CDR2 YNNKEL (reference sequence). Trimming took 4 bases from V and 4 from J, leaving 18 bases between them. CDR3 amino acids: CASSLDRGGRADTQYF. The CDR3 DNA reads TGTGCCAGCAGCCTCGATCGCGGGGGCAGGGCAGATACGCAGTATTTT.

This chain connects TRBV11-2 to TRBJ1-4; TRBD1 matches 8 bases. The ends lost 6 bases at V and 5 bases at J; junction bases unmatched: 8. CDR3 length: 15 amino acids. Germline lookup yields CDR1 SGHAT and CDR2 FQNNGV. The CDR3 DNA is TGTGCCAGCAGTCAAACCGGGACAGGCAATGAAAAACTGTTTTTT. It translates to CASSQTGTGNEKLFF.

Concerning this clonotype: One end of the junction fails to match germline, which may point to a read error. CDR3 DNA sequence: TGTGCCAGCGGGGCGGGGACGGGGTCCTACGAGCACTACTTC. Encoded protein: CASGAGTGSYEHYF. The chain recombines TRBV27 with TRBJ2-7; D may be TRBD2 (6 bases). Per the germline V gene, CDR1 is MNHEY and CDR2 is SMNVEV (reference sequence). CDR3 length: 14 residues.

A word on this clonotype: Since a much larger clone is just one base distant, this may be a read error. The missing conserved phenylalanine or tryptophan at the end of this CDR3 makes a read error likely. The chain carries TRBV4-3 and TRBJ2-3; 11 positions match TRBD2. J was trimmed by 4 bases and V by 3 bases; bases with no gene match: 6. CDR1 LGHNA and CDR2 YSLEER come from the germline V gene. This CDR3 has 16 amino acids. CDR3 residues: CASSQGTSGSSDTQYL. CDR3 nucleotide sequence: TGCGCCAGCAGCCAGGGAACTAGCGGGAGTTCAGATACGCAGTATCTT.

This clonotype was recorded a few times. V is TRBV29-1 and J is TRBJ2-3; TRBD2 matches 9 bases. Germline CDR1 and CDR2: SQVTM and ANQGSEA. The V and J ends lost 0 bases and 6 bases, in that order; junction bases with no gene match: 7. This CDR3 has 15 amino acids. The DNA of the CDR3 is TGCAGCGTTGAAGATACCAGCGGGGGGTGGGATACGCAGTATTTT. Translation: CSVEDTSGGWDTQYF.

This clonotype was seen a single time. Being one base from a much bigger clone, this may be a read error. V gene TRBV29-1 combines with J gene TRBJ1-1; D is possibly TRBD1 (5 bases). The V end lost 7 bases, the J end lost 6 bases, and 24 bases lay between the germline ends. The CDR3 runs to 15 residues. Germline CDR1 reads SQVTM; CDR2 reads ANQGSEA. CDR3 sequence (DNA): TGCAGCGCATTGGAAGGGGAGAGTCTTTTCGCTGAAGCTTTCTTT. Its protein product is CSALEGESLFAEAFF.

This clonotype was seen only a few times. In nucleotides, the CDR3 is TGTGCCAGCAGCGCCACGGGACAACCAAACCAGAACATTCAGTACTTC. It yields the protein CASSATGQPNQNIQYF. V usage is TRBV7-9 and J usage is TRBJ2-4; possibly TRBD1 for D (6 bases). The germline gives CDR1 SEHNR, CDR2 FQNEAQ (reference sequence). Deletions cut 5 bases from V and 7 bases from J, with 21 bases between. This CDR3 has 16 residues.

There are a few counts of this clonotype. This sequence joins TRBV20-1 and TRBJ1-1, with 7 positions matching TRBD1. Germline assignment: CDR1 DFQATT and CDR2 SNEGSKA (reference sequence). The CDR3 runs to 13 residues. J was trimmed by 2 bases and V by 6 bases; bases with no gene match: 6. CDR3 in DNA: TGCAGTGCGTCTACAGGGGACAACACTGAAGCTTTCTTT. It specifies CSASTGDNTEAFF.